Described below is a single T cell receptor (beta chain) sequence and its context. This clonotype came up many times. Its antigen has not been determined. No much larger clone exists at a distance of one base, and base qualities are not known. The sample is drawn from a study of response to subunit inactivated influenza vaccine (dated by TCRdb to about 2018). In terms of the full investigation: The study used deep quantitative T cell receptor repertoire profiling to track responses to a trivalent subunit inactivated influenza vaccine. What the research found in general, with its limitations: The authors suggested that each seasonal influenza vaccination may recruit only a limited number of new T cells.

The method behind the library was RT-PCR. This sample was sequenced with an Illumina HiSeq 2500. Clones were called with MiXCR by TCRdb after fastp trimmed the public reads at Q25, and only in-frame beta chains were retained. When rows share a CDR3 protein, they turn into one entry using the most common DNA and genes. This sample comprises approximately 570,000 distinct CDR3 sequences, under 9% of them detected only once. The ten biggest clones cover 10% to 15% of the sample. CDR1 and CDR2 (DFQATT, SNEGSKA) derive from the germline V gene (reference sequence). Here V drops 0 bases and J drops 10 bases, and the junction holds 6 bases not matched to any gene. The CDR3 runs 14 amino acids, cysteine and phenylalanine included. The sequence is cut down to CDR3 DNA, 42 bases in frame from base 1.

This material consisted of PBMCs from blood, taken approximately 25 months after vaccination. The sequence derives from a man between 45 and 75 years old who received an inactivated influenza vaccine. Donor details come from another sample of the same person, matched by shared clones. The chain joins TRBV20-1 to TRBJ2-1; TRBD2 agrees with 10 junctional bases. The base sequence is TGCAGTGCTAGAGAGACTAGCGGGTGGCCAGAGCAGTTCTTC. This sequence encodes CSARETSGWPEQFF.